One and the same sample provided the 23 T cell receptor beta chains below, sequenced in a study of CD8 T cells in Susac syndrome. RNA, at roughly 0.5 to 1 ug, was reverse transcribed with random hexamers. TCRdb passed the immunoSEQ multiplex PCR reads through MiXCR, listing each CDR3 protein once. The repertoire holds around 230,000 distinct CDR3 sequences, with around 96% as singletons. The sequenced material came from CD4+ T cells from PBMCs. The receptors were sampled from a human donor with Susac syndrome.

The V and J genes are TRBV30 and TRBJ1-5, with 9 bases matching TRBD1. The germline V gene has CDR1 GTSNPN and CDR2 SVGIG (reference sequence). The CDR3 is 13 residues long. Trimming at V came to 3 bases and at J to 7 bases, leaving 4 bases not matched to a gene. CDR3 amino acids: CAWSGQGSQPQHF. CDR3 in DNA: TGTGCCTGGAGCGGACAGGGGAGCCAGCCCCAGCATTTT.

This clonotype showed up just once. V gene TRBV5-4 combines with J gene TRBJ2-7, with D perhaps matching TRBD1 (5 bases). Germline CDR1 and CDR2: SGHNT and YYREEE (reference sequence). The CDR3 is 16 amino acids. Trimming took off 0 bases at V and 6 bases at J, with 19 bases between the two ends. CDR3 bases: TGTGCCAGCAGCTTGGGGGGCAGATACGGCTTCGGCGAGCAGTACTTC. Translated, it gives CASSLGGRYGFGEQYF.

The CDR3 region has the DNA TGTGCCAGCAGTTTCCAAACAGGAACGGGGACTGAAGCTTTCTTT. Protein sequence: CASSFQTGTGTEAFF. This chain connects TRBV27 to TRBJ1-1; the D gene is possibly TRBD1 (5 bases). V lost 3 bases, J lost 5 bases, and 16 bases lay in between. The germline CDR1 and CDR2 sequences are MNHEY and SMNVEV (reference sequence). This CDR3 contains 15 residues.

J is TRBJ2-1 and V is TRBV18, with 7 positions matching TRBD1. The CDR3 is made up of 16 amino acids. Per the germline V gene, CDR1 is KGHSH and CDR2 is LQKENI. V lost 3 bases to trimming and J lost 0 bases; unmatched junction nucleotides: 5. CDR3 in DNA: TGTGCCAGCTCACCGCTGACAGGGAGCTCCTACAATGAGCAGTTCTTC. Protein product: CASSPLTGSSYNEQFF.

V usage is TRBV11-2 and J usage is TRBJ2-5; D gene uncertain. V lost 1 base and J lost 3, with 9 bases in between. The CDR3 is made up of 14 amino acids. Germline loops: CDR1 SGHAT, CDR2 FQNNGV. The DNA for the CDR3 is TGTGCCAGCAGCTTAGCCCTCCTCAAAGAGACCCAGTACTTC. Protein: CASSLALLKETQYF.

The chain employs TRBV11-3 and TRBJ2-1, with 7 nucleotides matching TRBD2. The CDR3 loop spans 14 amino acids. V shed 5 bases and J 5 bases; nucleotides not matched to a gene: 6. Germline loops: CDR1 SGHNT, CDR2 YENEEA. The CDR3 coding sequence is TGTGCCAGCAGCGGAGAGGGACTAAACAATGAGCAGTTCTTC. Protein product: CASSGEGLNNEQFF.

The chain links TRBV28 to TRBJ2-5; D gene unclear. The CDR3 loop spans 13 amino acids. The V gene's germline CDR1 is MDHEN and CDR2 SYDVKM. V dropped 6 bases and J dropped 5 bases, with 13 bases sitting between them. This chain's CDR3 is CASSPVSRETQYF. The CDR3 DNA reads TGTGCCAGCAGCCCCGTGTCTCGGGAGACCCAGTACTTC.

The chain couples TRBV20-1 to TRBJ2-1, with no clear D. Germline CDR1 DFQATT, CDR2 SNEGSKA (reference sequence). This CDR3 region has 12 residues. Trimming stripped 4 bases from V and 10 bases from J, with 14 bases between. The CDR3 region is CSAIHTGVEQFF. The CDR3 nucleotides are TGCAGTGCTATCCACACTGGGGTAGAGCAGTTCTTC.

The chain joins TRBV5-1 to TRBJ1-1; D is undetermined. Germline assignment: CDR1 SGHRS and CDR2 YFSETQ. The germline V and J ends were trimmed by 4 bases and 7 bases, with 11 bases remaining between them. CDR3 length equals 12 residues. CDR3 in amino acids: CASSRTSGEAFF. CDR3 nucleotides: TGCGCCAGCAGCAGGACGTCCGGTGAAGCTTTCTTT.

The rearrangement joins TRBV3-1 to TRBJ2-4, with TRBD2 as a possible D gene (5 bases). Germline V gene sequence: CDR1 LGHDT, CDR2 YNNKEL (reference sequence). V dropped 3 bases and J dropped 12 bases, with 12 bases sitting between them. The CDR3 is 12 amino acids. CDR3 loop: CASSHHQAAQYF. CDR3 bases: TGTGCCAGCAGCCACCACCAAGCGGCTCAGTACTTC.

This clonotype appeared a few times. The genes are TRBV12-3 or TRBV12-4 and TRBJ2-7, with D maybe TRBD1 (6 bases). The CDR3 contains 12 residues. V gave up 2 bases and J gave up 6 bases, with 8 bases separating them. The CDR3 DNA reads as TGTGCCAGCAGTTTAAACAGGGTCGAGCAGTACTTC. Translation: CASSLNRVEQYF.

J is TRBJ2-3 and V is TRBV28; 8 positions agree with TRBD2. The CDR3 sequence is 17 residues long. After removal of 4 bases from V and 1 base from J, the junction contained 10 bases not matched to a gene. Germline CDR1 MDHEN, CDR2 SYDVKM. DNA of the CDR3: TGTGCCAGCAGTTCACCAAGCGGGAGTGGAGGCACAGATACGCAGTATTTT. Protein product: CASSSPSGSGGTDTQYF.

This clonotype was seen only once. This chain links TRBV11-2 with TRBJ2-3; no clear D gene. Germline V gives CDR1 SGHAT, CDR2 FQNNGV. V lost 1 base and J lost 6, with 8 bases in between. The CDR3 extends over 13 amino acids. The DNA of the CDR3 is TGTGCCAGCAGCTTAGGGGTATGGGATACGCAGTATTTT. Protein product: CASSLGVWDTQYF.

The chain employs TRBV20-1 and TRBJ2-3, with D possibly matching TRBD2 (6 bases). The CDR3 loop spans 13 amino acids. V lost 1 base and J 6 bases, leaving 11 bases between the germline ends. CDR1 is DFQATT and CDR2 is SNEGSKA in the germline V gene (reference sequence). In DNA form, the CDR3 reads TGCAGTGCTAGAGGCGTGACTAGTGATACGCAGTATTTT. The encoded protein is CSARGVTSDTQYF.

This chain joins TRBV20-1 and TRBJ2-1, with D unresolved. In germline, CDR1 is DFQATT, CDR2 SNEGSKA (reference sequence). Deletions cut 6 bases from V and 5 bases from J, with 14 bases between. The CDR3 spans 13 residues. The CDR3 region is CSARNPTHNEQFF. The CDR3 nucleotides read TGCAGTGCAAGGAACCCCACACACAATGAGCAGTTCTTC.

This CDR3 is CASTETGEYLNTIYF. The CDR3 nucleotides are TGCGCCAGCACCGAGACAGGGGAATACCTCAACACCATATATTTT. This chain connects TRBV5-1 to TRBJ1-3; 8 bases agree with TRBD1. Germline assignment: CDR1 SGHRS and CDR2 YFSETQ. This CDR3 region has 15 residues. After removal of 6 bases from V and 7 bases from J, the junction contained 12 bases not matched to a gene.

The V call is TRBV30, the J call TRBJ1-1; D uncertain. CDR3 length: 13 amino acids. V was trimmed by 5 bases and J by 0 bases, leaving 10 bases between them. Germline V gene data show CDR1 as GTSNPN and CDR2 as SVGIG (reference sequence). The CDR3 here is CAWLPGMNTEAFF. In nucleotides, the CDR3 is TGTGCCTGGTTACCGGGTATGAACACTGAAGCTTTCTTT.

The V gene is TRBV29-1, the J gene TRBJ1-2; no clear D gene. The CDR3 is 11 residues long. CDR1 is SQVTM and CDR2 is ANQGSEA in the germline V gene. Trimming took 3 bases from V and 0 from J, leaving 2 bases between them. CDR3 coding DNA: TGCAGCGTTGATGCTAACTATGGCTACACCTTC. It specifies CSVDANYGYTF.

The chain is built from TRBV20-1 and TRBJ2-5, with D unclear. The germline V gene encodes CDR1 DFQATT and CDR2 SNEGSKA (reference sequence). V was trimmed by 3 bases and J by 5 bases, leaving 4 bases between them. The CDR3 has 10 amino acids. CDR3 residues: CSARRETQYF. The CDR3 region has the DNA TGCAGTGCTAGGCGGGAGACCCAGTACTTC.

This clonotype was observed a handful of times. The J gene is TRBJ2-7, the V gene TRBV3-1; D gene uncertain. The V end lost 5 bases, the J end lost 7 bases, and 9 bases lay between the germline ends. The CDR3 spans 11 residues. From germline, CDR1 is LGHDT and CDR2 YNNKEL (reference sequence). The CDR3 DNA reads TGTGCCAGCAGCTCCCTTCGGGAGCAGTACTTC. Amino acids: CASSSLREQYF.

The chain recombines TRBV5-1 with TRBJ2-2; D possibly matches TRBD1 or TRBD2 (5 bases each). With 1 base removed from V and 4 bases from J, the gap between germline ends came to 17 bases. Germline V gives CDR1 SGHRS, CDR2 YFSETQ. The CDR3 totals 17 residues. CDR3 bases: TGCGCCAGCAGCTTGTTGACGGGGTCGGGACGCACCGGGGAGCTGTTTTTT. This translates into CASSLLTGSGRTGELFF.

This chain uses TRBV10-3 with TRBJ2-5; D is possibly TRBD2 (5 bases). This CDR3 comprises 13 residues. Trimming left V 6 bases short and J 0 bases short, with 8 bases between. The germline CDR1 and CDR2 sequences are ENHRY and SYGVKD. CDR3 bases: TGTGCCATCAGGGAGCGGAACCAAGAGACCCAGTACTTC. Translating gives CAIRERNQETQYF.

This clonotype was seen once. This chain connects TRBV29-1 to TRBJ2-5; D assignment may be TRBD1 or TRBD2 (5 bases each). V dropped 7 bases and J dropped 5 bases, with 20 bases sitting between them. Germline V lookup: CDR1 SQVTM, CDR2 ANQGSEA. This CDR3 spans 14 amino acids. CDR3 in amino acids: CSAVWAAEGETQYF. In DNA form, the CDR3 reads TGCAGCGCCGTATGGGCAGCCGAGGGGGAGACCCAGTACTTC.